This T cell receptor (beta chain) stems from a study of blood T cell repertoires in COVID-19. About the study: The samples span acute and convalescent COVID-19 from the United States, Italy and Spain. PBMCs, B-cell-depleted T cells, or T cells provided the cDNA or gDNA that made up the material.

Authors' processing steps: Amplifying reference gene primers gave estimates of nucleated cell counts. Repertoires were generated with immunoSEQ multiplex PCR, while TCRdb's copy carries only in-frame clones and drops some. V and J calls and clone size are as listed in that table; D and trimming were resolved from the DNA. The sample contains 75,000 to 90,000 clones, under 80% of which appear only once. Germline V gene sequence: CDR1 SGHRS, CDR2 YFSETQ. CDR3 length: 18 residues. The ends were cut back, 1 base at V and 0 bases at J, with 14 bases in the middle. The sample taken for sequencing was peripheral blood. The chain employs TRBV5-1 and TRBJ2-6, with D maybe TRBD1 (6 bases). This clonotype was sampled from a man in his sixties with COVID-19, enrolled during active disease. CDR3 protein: CASSLITGSRSGANVLTF. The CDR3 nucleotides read TGCGCCAGCAGCTTGATCACAGGGTCGCGCTCTGGGGCCAACGTCCTGACTTTC.